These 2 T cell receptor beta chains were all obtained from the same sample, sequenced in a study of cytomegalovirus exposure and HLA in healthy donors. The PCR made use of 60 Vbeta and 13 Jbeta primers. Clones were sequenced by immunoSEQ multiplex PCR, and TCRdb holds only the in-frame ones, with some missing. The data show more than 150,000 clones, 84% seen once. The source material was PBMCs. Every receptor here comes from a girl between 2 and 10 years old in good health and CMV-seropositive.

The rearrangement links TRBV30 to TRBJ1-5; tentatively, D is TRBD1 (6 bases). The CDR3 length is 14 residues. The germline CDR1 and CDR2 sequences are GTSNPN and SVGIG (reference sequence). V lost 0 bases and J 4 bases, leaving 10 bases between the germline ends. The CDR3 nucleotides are TGTGCCTGGAGTGTTGGGACATTGAATCAGCCCCAGCATTTT. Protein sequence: CAWSVGTLNQPQHF.

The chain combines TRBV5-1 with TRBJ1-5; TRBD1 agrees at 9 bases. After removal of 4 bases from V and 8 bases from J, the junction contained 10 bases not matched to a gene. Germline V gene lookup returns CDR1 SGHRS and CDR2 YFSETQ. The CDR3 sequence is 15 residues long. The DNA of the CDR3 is TGCGCCAGCAGCCGGACGGGACAGGGAACCGAGCCCCAGCATTTT. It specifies CASSRTGQGTEPQHF.